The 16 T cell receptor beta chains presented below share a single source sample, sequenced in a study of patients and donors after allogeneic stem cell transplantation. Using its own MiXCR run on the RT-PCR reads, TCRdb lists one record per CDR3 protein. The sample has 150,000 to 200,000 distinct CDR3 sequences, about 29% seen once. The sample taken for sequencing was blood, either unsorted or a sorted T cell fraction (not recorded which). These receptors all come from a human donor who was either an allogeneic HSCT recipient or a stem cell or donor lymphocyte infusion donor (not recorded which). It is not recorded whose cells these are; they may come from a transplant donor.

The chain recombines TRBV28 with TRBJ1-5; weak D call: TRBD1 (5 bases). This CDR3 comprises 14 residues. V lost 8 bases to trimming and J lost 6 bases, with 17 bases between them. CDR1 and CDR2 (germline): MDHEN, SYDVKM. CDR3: CASVLDFRGQPQHF. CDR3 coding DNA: TGTGCCAGCGTCCTGGATTTTAGGGGTCAGCCCCAGCATTTT.

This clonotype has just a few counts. Written as DNA, the CDR3 is TGCGCCAGCAGCTTGGGATATAGCGGGAGTGCCACCGGGGAGCTGTTTTTT. This sequence encodes CASSLGYSGSATGELFF. The J gene is TRBJ2-2, the V gene TRBV5-1; 9 bases map to TRBD2. The CDR3 extends over 17 amino acids. The ends lost 0 bases at V and 4 bases at J; junction bases unmatched: 7. The germline CDR1 and CDR2 sequences are SGHRS and YFSETQ.

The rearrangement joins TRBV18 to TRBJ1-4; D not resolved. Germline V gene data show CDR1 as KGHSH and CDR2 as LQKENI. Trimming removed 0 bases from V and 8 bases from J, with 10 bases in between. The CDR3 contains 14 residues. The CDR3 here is CASSPPPAGEKLFF. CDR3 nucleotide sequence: TGTGCCAGCTCACCACCCCCCGCGGGGGAAAAACTGTTTTTT. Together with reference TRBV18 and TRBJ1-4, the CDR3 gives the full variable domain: NAGVMQNPRHLVRRRGQEARLRCSPMKGHSHVYWYRQLPEEGLKFMVYLQKENIIDESGMPKERFSAEFPKEGPSILRIQQVVRGDSAAYFCASSPPPAGEKLFFGSGTQLSVL.

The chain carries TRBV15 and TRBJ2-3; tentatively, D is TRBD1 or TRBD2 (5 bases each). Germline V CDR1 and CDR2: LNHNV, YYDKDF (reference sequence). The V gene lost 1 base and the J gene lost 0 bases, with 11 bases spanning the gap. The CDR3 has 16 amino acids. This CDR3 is CATSRVPGPSTDTQYF. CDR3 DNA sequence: TGTGCCACCAGCAGAGTACCGGGACCCAGCACAGATACGCAGTATTTT.

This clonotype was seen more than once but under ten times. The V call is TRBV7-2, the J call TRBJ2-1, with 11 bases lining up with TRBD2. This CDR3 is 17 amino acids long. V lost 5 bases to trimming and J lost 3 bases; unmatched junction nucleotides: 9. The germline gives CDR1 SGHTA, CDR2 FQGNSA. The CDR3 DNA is TGTGCCAGCAGCCCTTATCCGACTAGCGGGGTCTACAATGAGCAGTTCTTC. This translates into CASSPYPTSGVYNEQFF.

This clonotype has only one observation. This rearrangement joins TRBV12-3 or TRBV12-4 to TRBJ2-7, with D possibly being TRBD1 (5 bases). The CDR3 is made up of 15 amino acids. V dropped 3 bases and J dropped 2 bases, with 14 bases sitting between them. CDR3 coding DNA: TGTGCCAGCAGTTTTGTCACAGGACACACCTACGAGCAGTACTTC. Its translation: CASSFVTGHTYEQYF.

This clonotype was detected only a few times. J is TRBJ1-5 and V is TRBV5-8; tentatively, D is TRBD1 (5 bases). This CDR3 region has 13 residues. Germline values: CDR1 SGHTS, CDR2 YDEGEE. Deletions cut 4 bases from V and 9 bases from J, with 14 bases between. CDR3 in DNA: TGTGCCAGCAGCAGGGGACGGTGGGCGCCCCAGCATTTT. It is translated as CASSRGRWAPQHF.

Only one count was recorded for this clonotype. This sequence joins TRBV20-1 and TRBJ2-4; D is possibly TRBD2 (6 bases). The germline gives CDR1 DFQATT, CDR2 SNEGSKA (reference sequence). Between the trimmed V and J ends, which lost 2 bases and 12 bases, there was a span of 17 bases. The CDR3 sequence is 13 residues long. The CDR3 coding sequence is TGCAGTGCTAGACCCCTCCGGGACTCCCGTCAGTACTTC. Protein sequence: CSARPLRDSRQYF.

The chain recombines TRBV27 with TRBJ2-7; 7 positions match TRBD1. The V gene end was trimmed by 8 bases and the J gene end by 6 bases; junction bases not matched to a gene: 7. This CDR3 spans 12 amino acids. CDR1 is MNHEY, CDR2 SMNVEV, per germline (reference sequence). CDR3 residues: CASAGTAAEQYF. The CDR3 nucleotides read TGTGCCAGCGCCGGGACAGCTGCCGAGCAGTACTTC.

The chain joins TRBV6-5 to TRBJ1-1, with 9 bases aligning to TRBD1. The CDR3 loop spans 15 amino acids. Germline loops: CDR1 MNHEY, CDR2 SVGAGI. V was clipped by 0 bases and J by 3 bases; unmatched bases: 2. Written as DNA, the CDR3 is TGTGCCAGCAGTTACTCCGACAGGGGGGACACTGAAGCTTTCTTT. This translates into CASSYSDRGDTEAFF.

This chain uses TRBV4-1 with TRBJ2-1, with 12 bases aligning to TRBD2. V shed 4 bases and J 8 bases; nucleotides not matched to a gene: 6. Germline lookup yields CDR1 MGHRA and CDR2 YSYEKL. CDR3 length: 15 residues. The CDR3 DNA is TGCGCCAGCAGCCTGACTAGCGGGAGTTTCTATGAGCAGTTCTTC. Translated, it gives CASSLTSGSFYEQFF.

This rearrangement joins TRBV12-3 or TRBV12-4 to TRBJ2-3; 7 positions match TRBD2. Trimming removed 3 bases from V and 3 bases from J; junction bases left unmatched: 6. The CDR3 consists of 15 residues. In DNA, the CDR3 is TGTGCCAGCAGTTTTGCGGGAGATAGGACAGATACGCAGTATTTT. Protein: CASSFAGDRTDTQYF.

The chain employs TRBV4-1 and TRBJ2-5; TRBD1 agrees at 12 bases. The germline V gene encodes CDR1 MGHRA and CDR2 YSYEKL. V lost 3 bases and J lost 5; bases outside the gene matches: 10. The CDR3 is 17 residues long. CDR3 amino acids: CASSHKSGTGGGETQYF. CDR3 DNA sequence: TGCGCCAGCAGCCACAAATCCGGGACAGGGGGCGGGGAGACCCAGTACTTC.

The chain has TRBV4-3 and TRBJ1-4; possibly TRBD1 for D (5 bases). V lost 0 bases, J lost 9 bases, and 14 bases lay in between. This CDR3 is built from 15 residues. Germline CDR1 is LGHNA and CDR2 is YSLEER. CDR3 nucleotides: TGCGCCAGCAGCCAAGAGGGACGAGGGGTGAAAAAACTGTTTTTT. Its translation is CASSQEGRGVKKLFF.

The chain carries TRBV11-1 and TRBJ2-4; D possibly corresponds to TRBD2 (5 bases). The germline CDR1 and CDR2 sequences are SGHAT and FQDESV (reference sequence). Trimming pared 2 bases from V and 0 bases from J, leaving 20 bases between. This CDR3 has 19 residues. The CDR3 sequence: CASSLRGFSGELAKNIQYF. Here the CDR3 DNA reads TGTGCCAGCAGCTTAAGAGGGTTTTCCGGAGAATTAGCCAAAAACATTCAGTACTTC.

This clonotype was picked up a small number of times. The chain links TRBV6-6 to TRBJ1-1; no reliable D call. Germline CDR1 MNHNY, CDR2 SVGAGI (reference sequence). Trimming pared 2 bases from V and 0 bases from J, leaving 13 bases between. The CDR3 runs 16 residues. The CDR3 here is CASSYGAGGLNTEAFF. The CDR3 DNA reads TGTGCCAGCAGTTACGGAGCCGGCGGCCTGAACACTGAAGCTTTCTTT.